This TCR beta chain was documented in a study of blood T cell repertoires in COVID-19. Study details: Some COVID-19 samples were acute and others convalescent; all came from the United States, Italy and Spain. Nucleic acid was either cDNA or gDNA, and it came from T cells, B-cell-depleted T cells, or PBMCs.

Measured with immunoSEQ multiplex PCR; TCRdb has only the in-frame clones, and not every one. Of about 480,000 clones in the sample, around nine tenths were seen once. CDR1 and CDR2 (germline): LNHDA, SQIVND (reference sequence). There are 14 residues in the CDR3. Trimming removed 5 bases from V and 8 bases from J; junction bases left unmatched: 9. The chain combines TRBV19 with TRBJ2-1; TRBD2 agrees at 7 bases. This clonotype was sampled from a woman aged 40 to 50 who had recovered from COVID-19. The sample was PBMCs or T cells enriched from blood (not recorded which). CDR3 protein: CASSRDPREDEQFF. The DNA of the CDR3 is TGTGCCAGTAGTCGAGACCCCCGGGAGGATGAGCAGTTCTTC.